This T cell receptor (beta chain) was captured by sequencing in a study of blood T cell repertoires in COVID-19. A Seattle source enrolled patients during active infection and followed them longitudinally. This CDR3 has 17 residues. Germline loops: CDR1 SGHTA, CDR2 FQGNSA. Trimming at V came to 0 bases and at J to 0 bases, leaving 7 bases not matched to a gene. Per the original data handling: Estimates of nucleated cell counts were drawn from the amplification of reference gene primers. Generated by immunoSEQ multiplex PCR, the TCRdb table keeps only in-frame clones and is missing some. That table furnishes V, J and clone size, whereas the DNA furnished D and trimming. The top ten hold roughly a sixth of the sample, which has roughly 200,000 clones, roughly 88% seen once.

The sample comprised peripheral blood. The chain has TRBV7-2 and TRBJ2-7; 8 bases are a match to TRBD1. The TCR was taken from a man in his forties or fifties with COVID-19, enrolled during active disease. CDR3 bases: TGTGCCAGCAGCTTAGCCACAGGGGGACTTAGCTCCTACGAGCAGTACTTC. Translated: CASSLATGGLSSYEQYF.